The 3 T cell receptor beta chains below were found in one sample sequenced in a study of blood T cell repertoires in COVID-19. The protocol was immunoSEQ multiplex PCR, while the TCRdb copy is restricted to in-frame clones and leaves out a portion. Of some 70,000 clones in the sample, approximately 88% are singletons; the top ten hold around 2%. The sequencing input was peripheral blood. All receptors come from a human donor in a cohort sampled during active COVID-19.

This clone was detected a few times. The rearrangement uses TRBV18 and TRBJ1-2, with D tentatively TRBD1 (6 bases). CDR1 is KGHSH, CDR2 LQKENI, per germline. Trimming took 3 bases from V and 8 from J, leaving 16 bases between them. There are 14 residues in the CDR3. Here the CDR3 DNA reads TGTGCCAGCTCACCCGAAATGACAGGTCGAGGCTACACCTTC. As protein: CASSPEMTGRGYTF.

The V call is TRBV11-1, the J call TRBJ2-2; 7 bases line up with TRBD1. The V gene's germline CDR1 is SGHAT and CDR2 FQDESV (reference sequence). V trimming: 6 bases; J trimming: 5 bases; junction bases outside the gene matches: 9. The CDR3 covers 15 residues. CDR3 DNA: TGTGCCAGCAGAACCGGACAGGCCAGAACCGGGGAGCTGTTTTTT. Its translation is CASRTGQARTGELFF.

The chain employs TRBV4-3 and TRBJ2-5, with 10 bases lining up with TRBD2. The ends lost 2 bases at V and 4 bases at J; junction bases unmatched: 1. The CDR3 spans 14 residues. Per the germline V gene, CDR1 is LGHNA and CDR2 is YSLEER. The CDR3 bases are TGCGCCAGCAGCCAAAGACTAGCGGGAGAGACCCAGTACTTC. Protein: CASSQRLAGETQYF.